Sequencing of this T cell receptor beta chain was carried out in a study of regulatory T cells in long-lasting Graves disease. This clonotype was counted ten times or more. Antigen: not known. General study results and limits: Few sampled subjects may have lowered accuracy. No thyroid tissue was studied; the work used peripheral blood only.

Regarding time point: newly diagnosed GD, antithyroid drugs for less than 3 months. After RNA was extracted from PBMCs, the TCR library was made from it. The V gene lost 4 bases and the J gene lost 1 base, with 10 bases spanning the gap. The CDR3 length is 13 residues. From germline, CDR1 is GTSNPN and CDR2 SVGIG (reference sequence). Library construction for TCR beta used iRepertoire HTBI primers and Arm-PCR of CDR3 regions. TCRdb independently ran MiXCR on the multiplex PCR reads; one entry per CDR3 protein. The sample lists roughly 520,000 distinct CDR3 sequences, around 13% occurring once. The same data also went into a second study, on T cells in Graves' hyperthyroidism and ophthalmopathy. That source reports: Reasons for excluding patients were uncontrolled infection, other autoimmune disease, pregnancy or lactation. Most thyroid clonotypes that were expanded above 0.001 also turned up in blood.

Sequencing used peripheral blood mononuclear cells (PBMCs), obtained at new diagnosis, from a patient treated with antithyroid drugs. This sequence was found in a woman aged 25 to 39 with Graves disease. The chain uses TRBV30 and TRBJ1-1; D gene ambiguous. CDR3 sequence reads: CAWKESANTEAFF. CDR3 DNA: TGTGCCTGGAAAGAGTCTGCGAACACTGAAGCTTTCTTT.